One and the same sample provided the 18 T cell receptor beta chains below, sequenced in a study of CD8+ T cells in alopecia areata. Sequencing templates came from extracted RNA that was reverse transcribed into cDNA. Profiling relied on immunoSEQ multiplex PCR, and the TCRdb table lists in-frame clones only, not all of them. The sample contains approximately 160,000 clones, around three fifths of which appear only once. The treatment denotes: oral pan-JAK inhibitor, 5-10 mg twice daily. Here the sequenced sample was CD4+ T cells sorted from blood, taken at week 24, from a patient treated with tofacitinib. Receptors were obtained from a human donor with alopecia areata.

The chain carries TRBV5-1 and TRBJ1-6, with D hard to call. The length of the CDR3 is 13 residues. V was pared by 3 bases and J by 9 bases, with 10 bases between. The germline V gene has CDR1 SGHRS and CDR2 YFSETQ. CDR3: CASSSDRGSPLHF. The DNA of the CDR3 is TGCGCCAGCAGCTCGGACCGGGGTTCACCCCTCCACTTT.

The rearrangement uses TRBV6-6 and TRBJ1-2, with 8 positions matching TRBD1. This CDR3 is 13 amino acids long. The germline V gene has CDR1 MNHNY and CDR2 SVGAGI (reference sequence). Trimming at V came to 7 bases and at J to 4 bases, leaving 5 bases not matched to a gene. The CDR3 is CASNTGGGYGYTF. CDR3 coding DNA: TGTGCCAGCAACACAGGGGGTGGCTATGGCTACACCTTC.

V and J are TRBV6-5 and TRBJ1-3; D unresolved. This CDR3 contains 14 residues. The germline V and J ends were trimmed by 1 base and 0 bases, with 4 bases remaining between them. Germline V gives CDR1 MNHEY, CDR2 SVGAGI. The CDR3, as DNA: TGTGCCAGCAGTTACTTCGGCTCTGGAAACACCATATATTTT. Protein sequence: CASSYFGSGNTIYF.

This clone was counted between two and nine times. CDR3 in amino acids: CASSYRGQDGYTF. DNA for the CDR3: TGTGCCAGCAGCTACAGGGGGCAGGATGGCTACACCTTC. This chain connects TRBV7-9 to TRBJ1-2; 9 positions agree with TRBD1. This CDR3 is built from 13 residues. J was trimmed by 6 bases and V by 4 bases; bases with no gene match: 3. CDR1 and CDR2 (germline): SEHNR, FQNEAQ (reference sequence).

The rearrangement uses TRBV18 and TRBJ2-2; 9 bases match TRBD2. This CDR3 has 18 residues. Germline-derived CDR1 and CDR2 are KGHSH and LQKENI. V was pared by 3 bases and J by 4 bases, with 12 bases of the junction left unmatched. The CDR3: CASSPPGRAGGRTGELFF. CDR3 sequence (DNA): TGTGCCAGCTCACCCCCGGGAAGAGCGGGGGGACGCACCGGGGAGCTGTTTTTT.

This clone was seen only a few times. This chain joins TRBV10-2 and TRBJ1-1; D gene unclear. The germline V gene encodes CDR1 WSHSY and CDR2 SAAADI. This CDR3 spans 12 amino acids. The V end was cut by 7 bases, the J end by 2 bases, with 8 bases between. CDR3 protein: CASKVSNTEAFF. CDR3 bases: TGCGCCAGCAAGGTCAGCAACACTGAAGCTTTCTTT.

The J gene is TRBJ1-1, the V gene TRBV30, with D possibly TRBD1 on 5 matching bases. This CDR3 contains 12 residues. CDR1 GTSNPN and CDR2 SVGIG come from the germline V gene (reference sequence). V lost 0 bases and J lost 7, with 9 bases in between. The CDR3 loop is CAWSVRGGEAFF. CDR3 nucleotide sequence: TGTGCCTGGAGTGTACGGGGGGGTGAAGCTTTCTTT.

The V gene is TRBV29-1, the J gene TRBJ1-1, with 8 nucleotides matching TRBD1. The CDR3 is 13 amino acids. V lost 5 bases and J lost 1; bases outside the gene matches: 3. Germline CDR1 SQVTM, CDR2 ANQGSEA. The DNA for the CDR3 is TGCAGCGTTTTGGGGACAGGGAACACTGAAGCTTTCTTT. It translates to CSVLGTGNTEAFF.

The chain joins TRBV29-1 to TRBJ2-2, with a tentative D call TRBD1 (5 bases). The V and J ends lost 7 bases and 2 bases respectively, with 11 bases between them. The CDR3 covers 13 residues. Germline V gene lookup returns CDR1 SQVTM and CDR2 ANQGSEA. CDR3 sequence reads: CSADRSNTGELFF. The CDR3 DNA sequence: TGCAGCGCTGACAGATCTAACACCGGGGAGCTGTTTTTT.

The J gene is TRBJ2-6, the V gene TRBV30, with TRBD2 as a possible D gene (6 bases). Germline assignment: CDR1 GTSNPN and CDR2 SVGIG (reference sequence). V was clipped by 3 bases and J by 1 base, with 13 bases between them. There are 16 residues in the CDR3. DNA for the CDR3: TGTGCCTGGAGGGGAGGTGGTATTTCTGGGGCCAACGTCCTGACTTTC. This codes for CAWRGGGISGANVLTF.

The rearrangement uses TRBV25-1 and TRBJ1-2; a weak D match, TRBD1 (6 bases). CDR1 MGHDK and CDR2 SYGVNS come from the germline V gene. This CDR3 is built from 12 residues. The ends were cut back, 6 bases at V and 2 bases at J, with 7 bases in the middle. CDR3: CASSGTNYGYTF. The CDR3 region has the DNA TGTGCCAGCAGCGGGACAAACTATGGCTACACCTTC.

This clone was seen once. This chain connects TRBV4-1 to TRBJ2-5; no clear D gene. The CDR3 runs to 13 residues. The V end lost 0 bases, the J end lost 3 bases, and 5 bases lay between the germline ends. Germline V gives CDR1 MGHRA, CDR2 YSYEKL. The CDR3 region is CASSQDVKETQYF. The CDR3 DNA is TGCGCCAGCAGCCAAGATGTCAAAGAGACCCAGTACTTC.

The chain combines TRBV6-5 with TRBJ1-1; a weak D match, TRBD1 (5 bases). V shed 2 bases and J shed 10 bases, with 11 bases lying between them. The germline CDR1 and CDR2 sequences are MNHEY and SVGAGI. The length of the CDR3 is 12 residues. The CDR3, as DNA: TGTGCCAGCAGTTACGGGGCAGGGACAGCTTTCTTT. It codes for CASSYGAGTAFF.

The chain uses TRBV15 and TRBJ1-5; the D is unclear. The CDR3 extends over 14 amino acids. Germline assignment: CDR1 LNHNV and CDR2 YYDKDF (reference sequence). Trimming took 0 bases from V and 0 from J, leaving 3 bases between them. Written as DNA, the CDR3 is TGTGCCACCAGCAGAGAATTTAGCAATCAGCCCCAGCATTTT. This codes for CATSREFSNQPQHF.

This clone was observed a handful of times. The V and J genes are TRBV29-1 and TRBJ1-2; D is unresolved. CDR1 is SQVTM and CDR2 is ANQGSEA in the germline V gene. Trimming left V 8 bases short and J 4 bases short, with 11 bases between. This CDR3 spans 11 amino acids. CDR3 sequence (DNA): TGCAGCATCGGGGATTTCTATGGCTACACCTTC. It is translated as CSIGDFYGYTF. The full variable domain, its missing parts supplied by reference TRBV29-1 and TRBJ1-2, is SAVISQKPSRDICQRGTSLTIQCQVDSQVTMMFWYRQQPGQSLTLIATANQGSEATYESGFVIDKFPISRPNLTFSTLTVSNMSPEDSSIYLCSIGDFYGYTFGSGTRLTVV.

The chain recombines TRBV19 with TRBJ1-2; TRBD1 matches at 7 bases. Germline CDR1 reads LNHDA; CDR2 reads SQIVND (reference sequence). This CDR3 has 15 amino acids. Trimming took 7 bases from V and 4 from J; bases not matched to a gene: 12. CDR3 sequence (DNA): TGTGCCAGTACCCCGGACCCAGGGGGAGGCTATGGCTACACCTTC. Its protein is CASTPDPGGGYGYTF.

CDR3 protein: CASSVGLETTDTQYF. Written as DNA, the CDR3 is TGTGCCAGCAGCGTCGGGCTAGAAACCACAGATACGCAGTATTTT. V is TRBV9 and J is TRBJ2-3; D gene uncertain. This CDR3 comprises 15 residues. Trimming cost V 2 bases and J 2 bases, with 12 bases left between them. The germline V gene has CDR1 SGDLS and CDR2 YYNGEE.

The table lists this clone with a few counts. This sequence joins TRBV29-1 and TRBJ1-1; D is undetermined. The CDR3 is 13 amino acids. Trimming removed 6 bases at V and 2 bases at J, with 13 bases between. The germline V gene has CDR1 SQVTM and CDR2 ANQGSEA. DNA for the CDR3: TGCAGCGTGTGCCTCAGAACCAACACTGAAGCTTTCTTT. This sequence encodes CSVCLRTNTEAFF.